The rows below give T cell receptor beta chains drawn from one sample of a study of T cell responses to AZD1222 COVID-19 vaccine. Produced via immunoSEQ multiplex PCR; TCRdb's table is partial and in-frame only. The repertoire holds approximately 140,000 clones, with around four fifths as singletons. The sequencing used peripheral blood, collected on day 0 of MenACWY control vaccination. The receptors derive from an adult in good health. Each CDR3 is given with its conserved first and last residue. Fields, in order: V gene, D gene, clone size, J gene, CDR3 DNA, CDR3 protein. The D gene is left open where the match is weak. The size field is filled for only some rows; it gives once, few, many or a size class.

TRBV5-6	TRBD1	-	TRBJ2-1	TGTGCCAGCAGCTTGGTTACACAGGGGGCGGAAGATGAGCAGTTCTTC	CASSLVTQGAEDEQFF
TRBV2	-	-	TRBJ1-1	TGTGCCAGCAGCATCGTTCAGGGTAAGAGGGCTGAAGCTTTCTTT	CASSIVQGKRAEAFF
TRBV3-1/TRBV3-2	TRBD2	-	TRBJ2-3	TGTGCCAGCAGCCGGTCACTAGCGGGGGCAGATACGCAGTATTTT	CASSRSLAGADTQYF
TRBV25-1	TRBD2	once	TRBJ2-5	TGTGCCAGCAGTGGTCTAGCGGGAGAGACCCAGTACTTC	CASSGLAGETQYF
TRBV6-5	-	-	TRBJ2-4	TGTGCCACCCACAACCCAGGTCGGCAAAACATTCAGTACTTC	CATHNPGRQNIQYF
TRBV5-4	TRBD1	-	TRBJ2-7	TGTGCCAGCAGCTTGGAGACAGGGGTAAGCGAGCAGTACTTC	CASSLETGVSEQYF
TRBV5-1	-	-	TRBJ1-4	TGCGCCAGCAGCTCAGGCAGGGGAGAGACTAATGAAAAACTGTTTTTT	CASSSGRGETNEKLFF
TRBV27	-	-	TRBJ1-1	TGTGCCAGCAGTAACCAGGGTGTGAACACTGAAGCTTTCTTT	CASSNQGVNTEAFF
TRBV19	-	-	TRBJ1-2	TGTGCCAGTAGTATAGATCAGGGCGGCGGACGAGCTAACTATGGCTACACCTTC	CASSIDQGGGRANYGYTF
TRBV11-2	-	-	TRBJ2-7	TGTGCCAGCAGCTTAGAGTTTGGAGGCGAGCAGTACTTC	CASSLEFGGEQYF
TRBV3-1/TRBV3-2	TRBD1	-	TRBJ2-1	TGTGCCAGCAGCCAAGATTGGGGACAGGGAACCAATGAGCAGTTCTTC	CASSQDWGQGTNEQFF
TRBV6-5	-	-	TRBJ1-5	TGTGCCAGCAGTTACTCCCAAGGTCGGAATCAGCCCCAGCATTTT	CASSYSQGRNQPQHF